What follows are 17 T cell receptor beta chains derived from one specimen sequenced in a study of PD-1 blockade in classical Hodgkin lymphoma. The assay was immunoSEQ multiplex PCR, and TCRdb's table has in-frame clones only and misses some. This table has about 25,000 clones, roughly 80% appearing once. Each and every patient relapsed after autologous stem cell transplantation, and patients got differing brentuximab vedotin exposure. The material was peripheral blood mononuclear cells (PBMCs), obtained at baseline. These receptors were collected from a human donor with classical Hodgkin lymphoma.

As DNA, the CDR3 is TGCGCCAGCAGCCAAGACGGGGACAGGGCCGATGGCTACACCTTC. Amino acid sequence: CASSQDGDRADGYTF. The chain recombines TRBV4-3 with TRBJ1-2; 9 bases are a match to TRBD1. V shed 0 bases, J shed 6 bases, and the junction held 5 bases outside the gene matches. There are 15 residues in the CDR3. The germline V gene encodes CDR1 LGHNA and CDR2 YSLEER.

The chain couples TRBV10-3 to TRBJ2-1, with 11 bases matching TRBD2. The CDR3 has 20 residues. V dropped 2 bases and J dropped 0; count of bases not matched to a gene: 12. Germline V lookup: CDR1 ENHRY, CDR2 SYGVKD. The CDR3 sequence: CAISEGTSGGGIISYNEQFF. The CDR3 DNA follows: TGTGCCATCAGTGAGGGGACTAGCGGAGGAGGAATTATCTCCTACAATGAGCAGTTCTTC.

V usage is TRBV15 and J usage is TRBJ2-7; D unclear. Germline V gives CDR1 LNHNV, CDR2 YYDKDF (reference sequence). Trimming took off 5 bases at V and 6 bases at J, with 14 bases between the two ends. The CDR3 is made up of 13 amino acids. This CDR3 is CATSPPDPVEQYF. The CDR3 DNA reads TGTGCCACCAGCCCACCTGACCCGGTCGAGCAGTACTTC.

The chain carries TRBV30 and TRBJ1-2; D may be TRBD1 (5 bases). The V and J ends lost 2 bases and 7 bases respectively, with 14 bases between them. The germline V gene encodes CDR1 GTSNPN and CDR2 SVGIG (reference sequence). CDR3 length: 13 amino acids. This CDR3 reads CAWSRTYGAGYTF. The CDR3 region has the DNA TGTGCCTGGAGTCGGACTTACGGGGCTGGCTACACCTTC.

This clone was counted between two and nine times. The rearrangement uses TRBV6-1 and TRBJ1-1; perhaps TRBD1 as D (5 bases). The CDR3 loop spans 12 amino acids. Trimming removed 1 base at V and 7 bases at J, with 7 bases between. The germline V gene encodes CDR1 MNHNS and CDR2 SASEGT. Here the CDR3 reads CASSEVGGEAFF. The CDR3 DNA follows: TGTGCCAGCAGTGAAGTCGGGGGTGAAGCTTTCTTT.

J is TRBJ2-3 and V is TRBV7-2; 10 positions match TRBD2. This CDR3 spans 16 amino acids. CDR1 is SGHTA, CDR2 FQGNSA, per germline. V shed 3 bases and J 1 base; nucleotides not matched to a gene: 4. CDR3 loop: CASSFESGGGTDTQYF. In nucleotides, the CDR3 is TGTGCCAGCAGCTTCGAAAGCGGGGGGGGCACAGATACGCAGTATTTT.

The V gene is TRBV27, the J gene TRBJ2-1; the match to TRBD2 covers 11 bases. The germline V gene encodes CDR1 MNHEY and CDR2 SMNVEV (reference sequence). This CDR3 comprises 14 residues. Losses at the gene ends were 2 bases for V and 10 bases for J; bases not matched to a gene: 4. CDR3 sequence reads: CASSLPGLAAEQFF. In DNA form, the CDR3 reads TGTGCCAGCAGTTTACCGGGACTAGCGGCCGAGCAGTTCTTC.

The CDR3 sequence is CASGLRGGCNEQFF. CDR3 sequence (DNA): TGTGCTAGTGGTTTGAGGGGGGGCTGCAATGAGCAGTTCTTC. The V gene is TRBV12-5, the J gene TRBJ2-1; D perhaps matches TRBD2 (7 bases). V was shortened by 2 bases and J by 6 bases, with 11 bases between the two germline ends. This CDR3 has 14 residues. Germline CDR1 and CDR2: LGHNT and FRNRAP. Variable domain in full (rest from reference TRBV12-5 and TRBJ2-1): DARVTQTPRHKVTEMGQEVTMRCQPILGHNTVFWYRQTMMQGLELLAYFRNRAPLDDSGMPKDRFSAEMPDATLATLKIQPSEPRDSAVYFCASGLRGGCNEQFFGPGTRLTVL.

The chain is built from TRBV7-2 and TRBJ2-2, with 7 bases matching TRBD2. Germline lookup yields CDR1 SGHTA and CDR2 FQGNSA. The V and J ends lost 7 bases and 3 bases, in that order; junction bases with no gene match: 8. The CDR3 runs to 15 residues. CDR3 nucleotides: TGTGCCAGCAATCCCGGTCTAGCGGACACCGGGGAGCTGTTTTTT. It specifies CASNPGLADTGELFF.

This chain links TRBV20-1 with TRBJ2-7; D is uncertain. The V end lost 3 bases, the J end lost 3 bases, and 6 bases lay between the germline ends. This CDR3 is 11 amino acids long. Looked up from germline, CDR1 is DFQATT and CDR2 is SNEGSKA (reference sequence). CDR3 sequence (DNA): TGCAGTGCTAGGGGTGGCTACGAGCAGTACTTC. It codes for CSARGGYEQYF.

This clone rates as medium-sized. The chain joins TRBV9 to TRBJ2-2; no reliable D call. Germline CDR1 SGDLS, CDR2 YYNGEE. This CDR3 is built from 12 residues. V lost 4 bases to trimming and J lost 1 base, with 2 bases between them. This chain's CDR3 is CASSLNTGELFF. For the CDR3, the DNA is TGTGCCAGCAGCTTGAACACCGGGGAGCTGTTTTTT. The complete variable domain, with remaining parts taken from reference TRBV9 and TRBJ2-2, reads DSGVTQTPKHLITATGQRVTLRCSPRSGDLSVYWYQQSLDQGLQFLIQYYNGEERAKGNILERFSAQQFPDLHSELNLSSLELGDSALYFCASSLNTGELFFGEGSRLTVL.

J is TRBJ1-5 and V is TRBV6-6; D is perhaps TRBD1 (6 bases). Germline V CDR1 and CDR2: MNHNY, SVGAGI (reference sequence). The CDR3 consists of 14 residues. Trimming took off 4 bases at V and 6 bases at J, with 13 bases between the two ends. CDR3 region: CASSLQGQTQPQHF. In DNA form, the CDR3 reads TGTGCCAGCAGTTTACAGGGACAAACTCAGCCCCAGCATTTT.

This chain connects TRBV7-2 to TRBJ2-1; 14 bases map to TRBD2. CDR3 size: 15 residues. V lost 5 bases, J lost 10 bases, and 7 bases stayed unmatched. Per the germline V gene, CDR1 is SGHTA and CDR2 is FQGNSA. The CDR3 here is CASSQRTSGGWEQFF. In DNA, the CDR3 is TGTGCCAGCAGCCAACGGACTAGCGGGGGGTGGGAGCAGTTCTTC.

This sequence joins TRBV28 and TRBJ1-6, with D tentatively TRBD1 (5 bases). Germline loops: CDR1 MDHEN, CDR2 SYDVKM. V lost 4 bases to trimming and J lost 9 bases, with 16 bases between them. The CDR3 spans 15 residues. CDR3: CASSSPGPPVSPLHF. Here the CDR3 DNA reads TGTGCCAGCAGTTCCCCGGGACCACCGGTTTCACCCCTCCACTTT.

V gene TRBV5-6 combines with J gene TRBJ1-3, with D perhaps matching TRBD1 (6 bases). Germline V lookup: CDR1 SGHDT, CDR2 YYEEEE. The ends were cut back, 4 bases at V and 4 bases at J, with 15 bases in the middle. The length of the CDR3 is 15 residues. The CDR3 protein is CASSPGAIGGNTIYF. As DNA, the CDR3 is TGTGCCAGCAGCCCGGGGGCTATCGGAGGAAACACCATATATTTT.

The V call is TRBV10-3, the J call TRBJ1-5; D remains unclear. This CDR3 is built from 14 residues. CDR1 and CDR2 from the germline V gene are ENHRY and SYGVKD. Trimming left V 1 base short and J 6 bases short, with 10 bases between. CDR3 loop: CAISELEGVQPQHF. The CDR3 DNA reads TGTGCCATCAGTGAGTTAGAGGGTGTTCAGCCCCAGCATTTT.

The V call is TRBV30, the J call TRBJ2-7; maybe TRBD1 (7 bases). Germline CDR1 and CDR2: GTSNPN and SVGIG (reference sequence). The CDR3 has 20 residues. V lost 0 bases and J 2 bases, leaving 29 bases between the germline ends. The CDR3, as DNA: TGTGCCTGGAGTGTATTTTTTGGGGGGCGCGAGTGGCAGGGGGCCTACGAGCAGTACTTC. Its translation is CAWSVFFGGREWQGAYEQYF. Supplemented by reference TRBV30 and TRBJ2-7, the full variable domain reads SQTIHQWPATLVQPVGSPLSLECTVEGTSNPNLYWYRQAAGRGLQLLFYSVGIGQISSEVPQNLSASRPQDRQFILSSKKLLLSDSGFYLCAWSVFFGGREWQGAYEQYFGPGTRLTVT.